The rows below give T cell receptor beta chains drawn from one sample of a study of shared clonotypes between healthy human individuals. Data came from immunoSEQ multiplex PCR; TCRdb stores just in-frame clones and leaves some out. The sample yields some 740,000 clones, around 93% seen once. Sequencing was carried out using naive CD8+ T cells sorted from blood. The receptors shown here come from a man aged 25 to 40 in good health. CDR3s include the opening cysteine and the closing phenylalanine or tryptophan. Each record gives: J gene, D gene, V gene, CDR3 protein, CDR3 DNA. A D gene is named only where the DNA matches it firmly.

TRBJ2-2 | TRBD2 | TRBV28 | CASGPGSRGTLSAGELFF | TGTGCCAGCGGGCCCGGGTCGCGGGGGACGTTGAGTGCCGGGGAGCTGTTTTTT
TRBJ1-2 | . | TRBV28 | CASSLDRGFTGYTF | TGTGCCAGCAGTCTCGACAGAGGGTTTACTGGCTACACCTTC
TRBJ2-7 | TRBD1 | TRBV16 | CASSQFVTGTSYEQYF | TGTGCCAGCAGCCAATTTGTGACAGGGACCTCCTACGAGCAGTACTTC
TRBJ2-7 | . | TRBV2 | CASSADQLLSSYEQYF | TGTGCCAGCAGTGCGGATCAACTACTTAGCTCCTACGAGCAGTACTTC
TRBJ1-4 | . | TRBV28 | CASIEELANEKLFF | TGTGCCAGCATCGAGGAGCTGGCTAATGAAAAACTGTTTTTT
TRBJ2-2 | . | TRBV28 | CASSLSNTGELFF | TGTGCCAGCAGTTTAAGTAACACCGGGGAGCTGTTTTTT
TRBJ2-1 | . | TRBV28 | CASSAQGFNEQFF | TGTGCCAGCAGCGCGCAGGGTTTCAATGAGCAGTTCTTC
TRBJ2-3 | TRBD2 | TRBV11-2 | CASTLRTSGFDTQYF | TGTGCCAGCACCCTGAGGACTAGCGGGTTCGATACGCAGTATTTT
TRBJ2-1 | TRBD2 | TRBV7-9 | CASSLDLAGASSYNEQFF | TGTGCCAGCAGCTTAGACCTAGCGGGGGCCAGCTCCTACAATGAGCAGTTCTTC
TRBJ2-2 | TRBD2 | TRBV7-3 | CASSLKSSGRALNTGELFF | TGTGCCAGCAGCTTAAAATCTAGCGGGAGGGCCTTGAACACCGGGGAGCTGTTTTTT
TRBJ2-7 | TRBD2 | TRBV6-5 | CASSYSKLAELREQYF | TGTGCCAGCAGTTACTCGAAACTAGCGGAGCTGAGGGAGCAGTACTTC